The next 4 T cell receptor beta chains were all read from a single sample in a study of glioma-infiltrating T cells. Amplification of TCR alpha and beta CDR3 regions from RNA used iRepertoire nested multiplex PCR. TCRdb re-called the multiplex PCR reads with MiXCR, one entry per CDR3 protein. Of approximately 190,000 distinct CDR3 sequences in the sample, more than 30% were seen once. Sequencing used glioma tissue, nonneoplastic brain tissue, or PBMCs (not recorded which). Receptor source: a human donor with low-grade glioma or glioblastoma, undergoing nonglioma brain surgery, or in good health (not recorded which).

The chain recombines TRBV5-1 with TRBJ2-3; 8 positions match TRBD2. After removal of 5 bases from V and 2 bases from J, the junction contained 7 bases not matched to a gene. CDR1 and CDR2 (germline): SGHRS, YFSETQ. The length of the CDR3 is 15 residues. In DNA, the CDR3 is TGCGCCAGCAGATTTCGGACTAGCTTCACAGATACGCAGTATTTT. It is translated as CASRFRTSFTDTQYF.

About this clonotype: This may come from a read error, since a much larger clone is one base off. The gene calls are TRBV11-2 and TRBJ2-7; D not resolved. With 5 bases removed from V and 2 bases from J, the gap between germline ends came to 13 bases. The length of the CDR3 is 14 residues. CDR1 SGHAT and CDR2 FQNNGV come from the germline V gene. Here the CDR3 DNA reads TGTGCCAGCAGCATCCTCAACAGACCCTACGAGCAGTACTTC. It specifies CASSILNRPYEQYF.

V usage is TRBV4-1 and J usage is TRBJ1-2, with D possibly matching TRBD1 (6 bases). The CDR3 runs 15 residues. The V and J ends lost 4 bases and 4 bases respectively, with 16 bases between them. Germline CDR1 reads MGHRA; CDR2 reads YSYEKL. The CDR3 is CASSRLMTGAYGYTF. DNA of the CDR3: TGCGCCAGCAGCCGACTTATGACAGGCGCCTATGGCTACACCTTC.

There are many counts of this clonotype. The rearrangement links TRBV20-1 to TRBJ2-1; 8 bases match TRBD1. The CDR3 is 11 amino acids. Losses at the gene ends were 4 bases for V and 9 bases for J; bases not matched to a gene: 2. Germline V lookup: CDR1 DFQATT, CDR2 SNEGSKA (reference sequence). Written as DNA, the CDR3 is TGCAGTGCTACCAGGGGGCTTGAGCAGTTCTTC. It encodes CSATRGLEQFF.